The clone carrying this T cell receptor (beta chain) was picked up a small number of times. Its cognate antigen is unknown. The data are from a study of post-analysis software for immune sequencing data. cDNA libraries of TCR beta carried unique molecular identifiers. TCRdb re-derived calls from the PCR reads in MiXCR, one entry per CDR3 protein. In the table there are under 650,000 distinct CDR3 sequences, about 40% of which are singletons. Study conclusions and caveats: TRBV5-6, TRBV5-1 and TRBV20-1 belonged to a set of a handful of TRBV segments that were more frequent in patients than controls.

The V gene's germline CDR1 is MNHNS and CDR2 SASEGT. The ends were cut back, 6 bases at V and 6 bases at J, with 18 bases in the middle. The CDR3 consists of 15 residues. This clonotype originated in a girl aged 5 to 17 with multiple sclerosis. The V call is TRBV6-1, the J call TRBJ2-1; the D gene could be TRBD1 or TRBD2 (5 bases each). The specimen sequenced was blood. The CDR3 is CASSNPDTGPNEQFF. The CDR3 region has the DNA TGTGCCAGCAGCAATCCGGATACGGGGCCCAATGAGCAGTTCTTC.